Each of the 10 T cell receptor beta chains below was sequenced from the same sample in a study of shared clonotypes between healthy human individuals. TCRdb's table, derived via immunoSEQ multiplex PCR, lists solely in-frame clones and lacks some. The sample has about 2 million clones; about 95% are singletons. CD8 cells classed as naive were CD45RO-negative and positively selected for CCR7, excluding terminally differentiated effector memory CD45RA+ cells. Sequencing was done on a sample of naive CD8+ T cells sorted from blood. Every receptor here comes from a man aged 18 to 29 in good health.

A word on this clone: The sample carries other DNA sequences with the same CDR3. The genes are TRBV4-1 and TRBJ2-7; D gene unclear. V was pared by 2 bases and J by 3 bases, with 8 bases between. CDR1 and CDR2 from the germline V gene are MGHRA and YSYEKL. CDR3 length: 13 amino acids. CDR3 sequence: CASSQTQSYEQYF. The CDR3 bases are TGCGCCAGCAGCCAAACCCAGAGCTACGAGCAGTACTTC.

The rearrangement links TRBV9 to TRBJ2-3; 8 positions match TRBD1. Germline loops: CDR1 SGDLS, CDR2 YYNGEE. The J segment lost 0 bases and the V segment lost 4 bases, leaving 7 bases of the junction unmatched. The CDR3 is 16 residues long. The CDR3 DNA reads TGTGCCAGCAGCCCACGGACAGGGCGAAGCACAGATACGCAGTATTTT. Translated: CASSPRTGRSTDTQYF.

This rearrangement joins TRBV4-3 to TRBJ1-1, with D unclear. The length of the CDR3 is 14 residues. Germline CDR1 is LGHNA and CDR2 is YSLEER. V shed 0 bases and J shed 3 bases, with 8 bases lying between them. The CDR3 DNA is TGCGCCAGCAGCCAAGATTCGGGATACACTGAAGCTTTCTTT. This codes for CASSQDSGYTEAFF.

This clone appeared a few times. Other DNA variants within this sample encode the same CDR3. J is TRBJ1-3 and V is TRBV6-5; D uncertain. Germline CDR1 reads MNHEY; CDR2 reads SVGAGI. V lost 0 bases and J lost 0, with 6 bases in between. This CDR3 has 15 residues. CDR3 sequence reads: CASSYSTSSGNTIYF. DNA for the CDR3: TGTGCCAGCAGTTACTCGACGAGCTCTGGAAACACCATATATTTT.

This rearrangement joins TRBV4-1 to TRBJ1-1; 8 nucleotides align to TRBD1. V shed 1 base, J shed 5 bases, and the junction held 6 bases outside the gene matches. The CDR3 contains 15 residues. CDR1 is MGHRA and CDR2 is YSYEKL in the germline V gene. CDR3 protein: CASSQARGRETEAFF. The CDR3 DNA reads TGCGCCAGCAGCCAAGCCAGGGGGCGTGAAACTGAAGCTTTCTTT.

The V and J genes are TRBV25-1 and TRBJ1-3, with a tentative D call TRBD1 (5 bases). This CDR3 has 10 residues. V was pared by 8 bases and J by 8 bases, with 7 bases between. Germline V gives CDR1 MGHDK, CDR2 SYGVNS. CDR3 protein: CASVGDTIYF. DNA of the CDR3: TGTGCCAGCGTGGGGGACACCATATATTTT.

The rearrangement uses TRBV5-4 and TRBJ2-6; the D is unclear. Trimming left V 2 bases short and J 0 bases short, with 6 bases between. Germline assignment: CDR1 SGHNT and CDR2 YYREEE (reference sequence). This CDR3 comprises 15 residues. The CDR3, as DNA: TGTGCCAGCAGCTTAAATCCCTCTGGGGCCAACGTCCTGACTTTC. Translation: CASSLNPSGANVLTF.

The chain couples TRBV6-6 to TRBJ1-5, with 7 bases that match TRBD1. The V gene end was trimmed by 7 bases and the J gene end by 0 bases; junction bases not matched to a gene: 3. Germline assignment: CDR1 MNHNY and CDR2 SVGAGI (reference sequence). This CDR3 contains 14 residues. CDR3 DNA sequence: TGTGCCAGCAAAGGACAGGATAGCAATCAGCCCCAGCATTTT. It codes for CASKGQDSNQPQHF.

Points on this clone: This same CDR3 is encoded by further DNA sequences in the sample. The V gene is TRBV7-9, the J gene TRBJ2-3; the D is unclear. The CDR3 spans 14 residues. Trimming stripped 1 base from V and 4 bases from J, with 9 bases between. Germline values: CDR1 SEHNR, CDR2 FQNEAQ (reference sequence). The CDR3 loop reads CASSLVGGADTQYF. CDR3 DNA: TGTGCCAGCAGCTTAGTTGGCGGAGCAGATACGCAGTATTTT.

This chain links TRBV29-1 with TRBJ2-7; D not resolved. Trimming removed 2 bases at V and 4 bases at J, with 12 bases between. Germline CDR1 reads SQVTM; CDR2 reads ANQGSEA. The CDR3 covers 13 residues. The CDR3 nucleotides are TGCAGCGTTGAATTAGAGGCTGATTACGAGCAGTACTTC. Translation: CSVELEADYEQYF.